A single sample is the source of the 32 T cell receptor beta chains below, sequenced in a study of T-cell reconstitution after alpha-beta-depleted transplantation in children. This sample's TCRbeta library carried unique molecular identifier barcodes. MiXCR, applied by TCRdb to the PCR reads, yields one record per CDR3 protein. The sample holds around 450,000 distinct CDR3 sequences, roughly 17% seen once. The starting material was PBMCs, mostly from graft donor cells, obtained 360 days after TCRalphabeta/CD19-depleted stem cell transplant. These receptors were taken from a boy less than two years old who had a stem cell transplant for Wiskott-Aldrich syndrome, so the T cells may come from the graft donor.

This clonotype has a handful of counts. CDR3 DNA: TGTGCCAGCAGCCCCCCGGACAATCAGCCCCAGCATTTT. Translation: CASSPPDNQPQHF. The chain carries TRBV7-2 and TRBJ1-5; D gene unclear. CDR3 length: 13 amino acids. V was pared by 5 bases and J by 3 bases, with 8 bases between. Germline assignment: CDR1 SGHTA and CDR2 FQGNSA. Full variable domain (remainder filled in from reference TRBV7-2 and TRBJ1-5): GAGVSQSPSNKVTEKGKDVELRCDPISGHTALYWYRQSLGQGLEFLIYFQGNSAPDKSGLPSDRFSAERTGGSVSTLTIQRTQQEDSAVYLCASSPPDNQPQHFGDGTRLSIL.

This clonotype appeared a few times. The chain has TRBV18 and TRBJ2-5; 7 nucleotides align to TRBD2. The junction had 3 bases not matched to a gene; V was cut back by 5 bases and J by 0 bases. The CDR3 loop spans 14 amino acids. The germline V gene has CDR1 KGHSH and CDR2 LQKENI. The CDR3 sequence: CASSSTSNQETQYF. CDR3 DNA sequence: TGTGCCAGCTCATCGACTAGCAACCAAGAGACCCAGTACTTC.

V and J are TRBV29-1 and TRBJ2-7; no firm D call. Trimming removed 4 bases at V and 1 base at J, with 11 bases between. Germline loops: CDR1 SQVTM, CDR2 ANQGSEA. The CDR3 is 13 residues long. In nucleotides, the CDR3 is TGCAGCGTTGGTTGGGGTCGATCCTACGAGCAGTACTTC. Translated, it gives CSVGWGRSYEQYF.

This clonotype turned up a few times. The chain couples TRBV7-2 to TRBJ2-7; a possible D gene is TRBD1 (6 bases). The CDR3 runs 14 residues. CDR1 SGHTA and CDR2 FQGNSA come from the germline V gene. The V gene lost 5 bases and the J gene lost 3 bases, with 14 bases spanning the gap. DNA for the CDR3: TGTGCCAGCAGCCTACAGGGCGGATACTACGAGCAGTACTTC. Its translation is CASSLQGGYYEQYF.

This clonotype was seen ten or more times. The V and J genes are TRBV5-1 and TRBJ2-2, with 7 bases matching TRBD1. The V and J ends lost 0 bases and 9 bases, in that order; junction bases with no gene match: 5. The germline V gene encodes CDR1 SGHRS and CDR2 YFSETQ. The CDR3 runs to 14 residues. CDR3 loop: CASSLGQGDRELFF. The DNA for the CDR3 is TGCGCCAGCAGCTTGGGACAGGGTGATCGGGAGCTGTTTTTT. Based on the CDR3 plus reference TRBV5-1 and TRBJ2-2, the full variable domain is KAGVTQTPRYLIKTRGQQVTLSCSPISGHRSVSWYQQTPGQGLQFLFEYFSETQRNKGNFPGRFSGRQFSNSRSEMNVSTLELGDSALYLCASSLGQGDRELFFGEGSRLTVL.

This clonotype was observed a handful of times. The chain uses TRBV15 and TRBJ2-5; 10 bases are shared with TRBD2. This CDR3 region has 17 residues. The J segment lost 2 bases and the V segment lost 3 bases, leaving 9 bases of the junction unmatched. Germline V gives CDR1 LNHNV, CDR2 YYDKDF (reference sequence). CDR3 amino acids: CATSSDPGLAAQETQYF. CDR3 nucleotides: TGTGCCACCAGCAGTGACCCCGGACTAGCGGCACAAGAGACCCAGTACTTC.

This clonotype was found a few times. The chain uses TRBV27 and TRBJ2-7; TRBD1 matches at 7 bases. Per the germline V gene, CDR1 is MNHEY and CDR2 is SMNVEV (reference sequence). V shed 5 bases and J 4 bases; nucleotides not matched to a gene: 11. CDR3 length equals 15 residues. CDR3: CASSVQGVGYYEQYF. CDR3 sequence (DNA): TGTGCCAGCAGTGTCCAGGGGGTGGGGTATTACGAGCAGTACTTC.

This clonotype has only a few counts. The rearrangement links TRBV29-1 to TRBJ1-4, with D uncertain. Germline CDR1 is SQVTM and CDR2 is ANQGSEA. The V and J ends lost 4 bases and 0 bases respectively, with 9 bases between them. The CDR3 contains 14 residues. CDR3 in DNA: TGCAGCGTTGGAAGCTCCTCAACTAATGAAAAACTGTTTTTT. It translates to CSVGSSSTNEKLFF.

Only a few counts were recorded for this clonotype. For the CDR3, the DNA is TGCGCCAGCAGCCAAGAGAGGGGGATGGAGACCCAGTACTTC. This gives the protein CASSQERGMETQYF. This chain links TRBV4-1 with TRBJ2-5; D might be TRBD1 (6 bases). Germline CDR1 is MGHRA and CDR2 is YSYEKL. CDR3 size: 14 residues. V lost 0 bases, J lost 5 bases, and 10 bases lay in between.

V gene TRBV5-1 combines with J gene TRBJ2-2, with 7 bases identical to TRBD1. The CDR3 has 16 residues. The V segment lost 1 base and the J segment 4 bases; nucleotides outside the gene matches: 7. Per germline, CDR1 SGHRS and CDR2 YFSETQ. The DNA for the CDR3 is TGCGCCAGCAGCTTGCTGTGGACAGGACCCACCGGGGAGCTGTTTTTT. Amino acid sequence: CASSLLWTGPTGELFF.

The chain recombines TRBV5-5 with TRBJ2-2, with D perhaps matching TRBD1 (6 bases). The V and J ends lost 0 bases and 1 base respectively, with 7 bases between them. The length of the CDR3 is 15 residues. Germline lookup yields CDR1 SGHKS and CDR2 YYEKEE (reference sequence). CDR3 sequence: CASSLEGQNTGELFF. The CDR3 nucleotides read TGTGCCAGCAGCTTGGAGGGACAGAACACCGGGGAGCTGTTTTTT.

V gene TRBV9 combines with J gene TRBJ2-1; TRBD2 aligns across 9 bases. Trimming removed 3 bases from V and 8 bases from J; junction bases left unmatched: 12. The germline V gene has CDR1 SGDLS and CDR2 YYNGEE. This CDR3 has 16 amino acids. The CDR3 sequence is CASSALFSGRGDEQFF. CDR3 DNA: TGTGCCAGCAGCGCCTTATTTAGCGGGAGAGGCGATGAGCAGTTCTTC.

This clonotype was detected many times. This sequence joins TRBV12-3 or TRBV12-4 and TRBJ2-1; weak D call: TRBD1 (5 bases). V shed 6 bases and J shed 1 base, with 13 bases lying between them. The CDR3 loop spans 15 amino acids. The CDR3 sequence: CASSSDRISYNEQFF. The CDR3 coding sequence is TGTGCCAGCAGCTCCGACAGAATATCCTACAATGAGCAGTTCTTC.

This clonotype was counted a few times. This rearrangement joins TRBV15 to TRBJ1-2, with D possibly matching TRBD1 (5 bases). The germline V gene encodes CDR1 LNHNV and CDR2 YYDKDF (reference sequence). Between the trimmed V and J ends, which lost 6 bases and 4 bases, there was a span of 15 bases. The CDR3 consists of 14 residues. The CDR3 is CATRKSDRTYGYTF. The CDR3 coding sequence is TGTGCCACCAGGAAGTCAGACAGAACCTATGGCTACACCTTC.

This chain uses TRBV6-6 with TRBJ2-5, with D tentatively TRBD1 (6 bases). Germline values: CDR1 MNHNY, CDR2 SVGAGI (reference sequence). Deletions cut 2 bases from V and 3 bases from J, with 7 bases between. The CDR3 is 13 amino acids. CDR3 in amino acids: CASSYRGKETQYF. CDR3 coding DNA: TGTGCCAGCAGTTACAGGGGGAAAGAGACCCAGTACTTC.

V gene TRBV20-1 combines with J gene TRBJ1-1, with 9 bases that match TRBD1. The CDR3 is made up of 13 amino acids. J gave up 5 bases and V 1 base, and 2 bases lay outside the gene matches. Per the germline V gene, CDR1 is DFQATT and CDR2 is SNEGSKA (reference sequence). CDR3 residues: CSARVTGGTEAFF. CDR3 DNA: TGCAGTGCTAGAGTGACAGGGGGGACTGAAGCTTTCTTT.

This rearrangement joins TRBV27 to TRBJ2-1, with D perhaps TRBD2 (5 bases). The V gene's germline CDR1 is MNHEY and CDR2 SMNVEV (reference sequence). The V end lost 3 bases, the J end lost 4 bases, and 13 bases lay between the germline ends. This CDR3 spans 15 amino acids. This CDR3 reads CASSLADGEYNEQFF. In DNA, the CDR3 is TGTGCCAGCAGTTTGGCCGACGGGGAGTACAATGAGCAGTTCTTC.

This clonotype was seen a handful of times. This sequence joins TRBV3-1 and TRBJ2-7, with TRBD2 matching 9 bases. Germline-derived CDR1 and CDR2 are LGHDT and YNNKEL (reference sequence). The CDR3 runs 15 residues. Trimming cost V 2 bases and J 4 bases; bases outside gene matches: 6. CDR3 coding DNA: TGTGCCAGCAGCCAAAGGGCTAGCGGGACTTACGAGCAGTACTTC. The encoded protein is CASSQRASGTYEQYF.

The chain is built from TRBV29-1 and TRBJ2-5; D tentatively fits TRBD1 or TRBD2 (6 bases each). There are 12 residues in the CDR3. With 8 bases removed from V and 9 bases from J, the gap between germline ends came to 19 bases. CDR1 is SQVTM, CDR2 ANQGSEA, per germline. CDR3 loop: CSFSGASGAQYF. The CDR3 DNA sequence: TGCAGCTTTTCGGGGGCTTCGGGGGCCCAGTACTTC.

A single count supports this clonotype. The genes are TRBV12-3 or TRBV12-4 and TRBJ2-1, with D unclear. Trimming stripped 7 bases from V and 4 bases from J, with 14 bases between. This CDR3 is built from 14 residues. The CDR3 coding sequence is TGTGCCAGCACCCGCGGAGATCGGTACAATGAGCAGTTCTTC. It encodes CASTRGDRYNEQFF.

The V call is TRBV12-3 or TRBV12-4, the J call TRBJ2-1; 9 bases are shared with TRBD1. V gave up 9 bases and J gave up 5 bases; unmatched junction bases: 14. There are 16 residues in the CDR3. The CDR3 loop reads CASTRGTGRRDNEQFF. CDR3 sequence (DNA): TGTGCCAGTACTCGTGGGACAGGGAGGAGAGACAATGAGCAGTTCTTC.

The table lists this clonotype with a few counts. The chain uses TRBV20-1 and TRBJ1-5; possibly TRBD1 for D (5 bases). The CDR3 is 13 amino acids. The germline gives CDR1 DFQATT, CDR2 SNEGSKA (reference sequence). Deletions cut 3 bases from V and 2 bases from J, with 8 bases between. The CDR3 DNA follows: TGCAGTGCTAGCTGGGGCGGCAATCAGCCCCAGCATTTT. Its protein is CSASWGGNQPQHF.

This clonotype has a handful of counts. This sequence joins TRBV20-1 and TRBJ2-3, with 9 bases lining up with TRBD2. Per germline, CDR1 DFQATT and CDR2 SNEGSKA (reference sequence). The junction had 15 bases not matched to a gene; V was cut back by 0 bases and J by 5 bases. The CDR3 has 18 amino acids. CDR3 in amino acids: CSARDFARGGTAIDTQYF. CDR3 coding DNA: TGCAGTGCTAGAGATTTCGCGCGGGGGGGCACCGCGATAGATACGCAGTATTTT.

The sample holds a few counts of this clonotype. The genes are TRBV12-3 or TRBV12-4 and TRBJ2-5, with 7 bases fitting TRBD2. The V and J ends lost 5 bases and 7 bases, in that order; junction bases with no gene match: 13. The CDR3 runs to 15 residues. CDR3: CASSGRDPGRGTQYF. In nucleotides, the CDR3 is TGTGCCAGCAGTGGGAGGGACCCAGGGAGGGGGACCCAGTACTTC.

The J gene is TRBJ2-5, the V gene TRBV20-1; D unclear. Germline V lookup: CDR1 DFQATT, CDR2 SNEGSKA (reference sequence). V was clipped by 1 base and J by 5 bases, with 14 bases between them. The CDR3 contains 14 residues. The CDR3 here is CSARGSPVWETQYF. Written as DNA, the CDR3 is TGCAGTGCTAGAGGATCCCCGGTGTGGGAGACCCAGTACTTC.

The chain is built from TRBV10-3 and TRBJ2-1; D possibly corresponds to TRBD1 (6 bases). Germline assignment: CDR1 ENHRY and CDR2 SYGVKD. V shed 10 bases and J shed 7 bases, with 14 bases lying between them. The CDR3 consists of 12 residues. As DNA, the CDR3 is TGTGCCACCAGGACAGCGGAGAATGAGCAGTTCTTC. Amino acid sequence: CATRTAENEQFF.

The V call is TRBV15, the J call TRBJ2-2; 10 nucleotides agree with TRBD1. CDR3 length: 15 residues. J lost 5 bases, V lost 4 bases, and 4 bases had no gene match. CDR1 is LNHNV and CDR2 is YYDKDF in the germline V gene (reference sequence). The CDR3 loop is CATSIGTGATGELFF. The CDR3 bases are TGTGCCACCAGCATAGGGACAGGGGCGACCGGGGAGCTGTTTTTT.

The rearrangement joins TRBV30 to TRBJ2-7; 12 nucleotides match TRBD1. The CDR3 runs to 14 residues. Losses at the gene ends were 4 bases for V and 3 bases for J; bases not matched to a gene: 4. Germline CDR1 is GTSNPN and CDR2 is SVGIG (reference sequence). The CDR3 DNA reads as TGTGCCTGGACCGGGACAGGGGGCATCTACGAGCAGTACTTC. Its translation: CAWTGTGGIYEQYF.

The chain employs TRBV5-5 and TRBJ2-5; possibly TRBD1 for D (5 bases). The CDR3 is 16 amino acids. Trimming left V 7 bases short and J 2 bases short, with 21 bases between. Germline V gene lookup returns CDR1 SGHKS and CDR2 YYEKEE (reference sequence). DNA of the CDR3: TGTGCCAGCGTCGCAACAAAAAAGGACATGCAAGAGACCCAGTACTTC. Protein: CASVATKKDMQETQYF. Complete variable domain (other parts from reference TRBV5-5 and TRBJ2-5): DAGVTQSPTHLIKTRGQQVTLRCSPISGHKSVSWYQQVLGQGPQFIFQYYEKEERGRGNFPDRFSARQFPNYSSELNVNALLLGDSALYLCASVATKKDMQETQYFGPGTRLLVL.

This clonotype has a handful of counts. The V call is TRBV3-1, the J call TRBJ2-7; D gene uncertain. Trimming removed 4 bases at V and 7 bases at J, with 8 bases between. The CDR3 loop spans 11 amino acids. Germline-derived CDR1 and CDR2 are LGHDT and YNNKEL (reference sequence). In DNA form, the CDR3 reads TGTGCCAGCAGCCGCTATGGAGAGCAGTACTTC. Protein sequence: CASSRYGEQYF.

The CDR3 DNA sequence: TGTGCCAGCTCACCATCTATTCCCACAGATACGCAGTATTTT. Translating gives CASSPSIPTDTQYF. The V gene is TRBV18, the J gene TRBJ2-3; D remains ambiguous. Trimming stripped 2 bases from V and 2 bases from J, with 8 bases between. The germline gives CDR1 KGHSH, CDR2 LQKENI. The CDR3 runs 14 residues. The variable domain in full, with the rest retrieved from reference TRBV18 and TRBJ2-3, is NAGVMQNPRHLVRRRGQEARLRCSPMKGHSHVYWYRQLPEEGLKFMVYLQKENIIDESGMPKERFSAEFPKEGPSILRIQQVVRGDSAAYFCASSPSIPTDTQYFGPGTRLTVL.

J is TRBJ2-1 and V is TRBV18, with 14 bases aligning to TRBD2. CDR1 is KGHSH and CDR2 is LQKENI in the germline V gene. The CDR3 consists of 17 residues. V was pared by 4 bases and J by 8 bases, with 10 bases of the junction left unmatched. CDR3 amino acids: CASSLQPGLAGDHEQFF. Written as DNA, the CDR3 is TGTGCCAGCTCACTTCAACCGGGACTAGCGGGAGACCATGAGCAGTTCTTC.